This T cell receptor beta chain is from a study of naive CD8 T cells in extremely preterm neonates (dated by TCRdb to 2016 to 2017). Broadly, across the study: TCRbeta CDR3 repertoires of sorted naive CD8+ T cells were compared across four age groups: extremely preterm neonates, term neonates, young children and adults. General study outcomes and caveats: Preterm neonates had significantly lower iChao1 richness than all other age groups (p < 0.05) and an even clone distribution, indicating a less rich repertoire. A small sample size and variable productive template counts among preterm samples were noted by the authors as limitations. Prospective longitudinal studies of preterm and term neonates were called for by the authors so that T cell development could be tracked within individuals. Preterm CDR3s were shorter, with fewer N additions and less junctional trimming, and were closer to germline than those of older groups. A higher proportion of shared CDR3 nucleotide sequences was found in preterm neonates (around 2.7%) than in term neonates (approximately 0.4%), young children (roughly 0.03%) and adults (roughly 0.01%).

The trim is 4 bases for V and 1 base for J, with a gap of 4 bases between the germline ends. The CDR3 contains 12 residues, cysteine and phenylalanine counted. Only the CDR3 portion is preserved as DNA: 36 bases, with reading frame beginning at the first base. The germline V gene specifies SQVTM as CDR1 and ANQGSEA as CDR2. TCRbeta CDR3 regions were amplified from genomic DNA by a two-step, bias-controlled multiplex PCR. The multiplex PCR used primers specific for every TRBV and TRBJ gene segment. TCRbeta repertoire data were generated with the immunoSEQ Assay. From the authors' description of their analysis: To merge closely related sequences, reads went through filtering and clustering using a relative-frequency ratio and a modified nearest-neighbor algorithm. IMGT annotation was followed for the assignment of V, D and J genes to CDR3 sequences. Template counts were corrected for PCR amplification bias and quantified by comparison with synthetic TCR CDR3 analog sequences. Only unique productive sequences, that is, in-frame CDR3 sequences lacking stop codons, were included in the analyses. The immunoSEQ Analyzer software was used to compute clonality, defined as 1 minus Pielou's evenness, and iChao1 richness. Statistical testing was performed in JMP, using Student's t-test or a non-parametric test depending on Shapiro-Wilk normality results. In its TCRdb copy, this immuneACCESS table keeps in-frame sequences only and misses some clones. Where compared with another copy, unresolved V genes explain less than half of these, and the others have no known cause. V, J and clone size derive from that table, while D and trimming were established from the DNA sequence. For this sample the table gives about 7,300 clones, of which about 90% were detected only once. Roughly 0.5% of the sample rests with the top ten.

Four or five elective full-term cesarean deliveries at roughly 36-42 weeks of gestation, with no labor and no rupture of membranes, were the source of the term cord blood. The study excluded pregnancies involving fetal demise, active maternal HSV infection or known maternal HIV infection. A FACSAria III cell sorter was used to sort live, Annexin V-negative naive CD8+ T cells (CD3+CD8+CD45RA+CCR7+). Between roughly 17,000 and 110,000 naive CD8+ T cells were sorted per sample. Mixed venous-arterial cord blood was collected with preassembled standardized sampling kits. Cord blood stayed at room temperature and was processed within 4 hours after collection. Ficoll-Paque density gradient centrifugation was used to isolate mononuclear cells from diluted blood. Before sorting, mononuclear cells were cryopreserved in 10% DMSO with around 90% FBS and kept in long-term storage at -150 degrees C. Thawed cells were stained with Annexin V and antibodies against CD3, CD8, CCR7 and CD45RA. The DNeasy Blood and Tissue Kit was used to extract genomic DNA from snap-frozen pellets of sorted cells.

A note on this clone: Its cognate antigen has yet to be identified. No much larger clone is present one base from it, and per-base qualities are unavailable.

Sequenced sample: naive CD8+ T cells from cord blood. The receptor chain draws on TRBV29-1 and TRBJ2-2; no confident D gene assignment can be made. This TCR was sampled from a newborn in good health. The DNA sequence is given as TGCAGCGTTGCGAGGAACACCGGGGAGCTGTTTTTT. This gives the protein CSVARNTGELFF.